The present T cell receptor (beta chain) was sequenced within a study of PD-L1 blockade in urothelial cancer. Study-wide context: A median roughly 130,000 T cells were found in blood samples. The study's findings and limits: Where pretreatment blood TCR clonality fell below the median, better survival was predicted.

The CDR3 has 14 amino acids. Looked up from germline, CDR1 is MGHRA and CDR2 is YSYEKL. V was shortened by 0 bases and J by 7 bases, with 12 bases between the two germline ends. The time point here: peripheral blood 6 weeks after treatment start. Patient disease was locally advanced or metastatic urothelial carcinoma. Patient sample counts ranged from 1 to 8, pretreatment and on-treatment. On this clone: Its antigen remains unknown.

The assay was immunoSEQ multiplex PCR, and TCRdb's table has in-frame clones only and misses some. The sample has 48,000 or so clones, approximately 80% seen once; the top ten hold 8.8%. The clonotype comes from a man aged 70 or older with urothelial cancer. V and J are TRBV4-1 and TRBJ2-5; no firm D call. This specimen was PBMCs, taken around atezolizumab (anti-PD-L1) treatment. The CDR3 spells CASSQDGLMGTQYF. The CDR3 coding sequence is TGCGCCAGCAGCCAAGACGGGTTAATGGGGACCCAGTACTTC.